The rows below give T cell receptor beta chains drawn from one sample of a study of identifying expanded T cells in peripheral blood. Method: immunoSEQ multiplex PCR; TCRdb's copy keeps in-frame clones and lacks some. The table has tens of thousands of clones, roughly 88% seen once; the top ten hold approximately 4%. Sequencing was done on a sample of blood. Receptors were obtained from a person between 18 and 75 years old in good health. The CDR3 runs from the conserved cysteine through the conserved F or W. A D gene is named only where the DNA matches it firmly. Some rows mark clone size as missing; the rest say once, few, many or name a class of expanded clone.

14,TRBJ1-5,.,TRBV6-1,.,CASRATGLNQPQHF,TGTGCCAGCAGGGCCACAGGGCTAAATCAGCCCCAGCATTTT
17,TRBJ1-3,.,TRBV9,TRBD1,CASSTTTGALSGNTIYF,TGTGCCAGCAGCACCACGACAGGGGCACTCTCTGGAAACACCATATATTTT
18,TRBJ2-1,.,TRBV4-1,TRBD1,CASSQDARTGDWYNEQFF,TGCGCCAGCAGCCAAGATGCCAGGACAGGGGATTGGTACAATGAGCAGTTCTTC
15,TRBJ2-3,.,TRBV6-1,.,CASSEDVGGTDTQYF,TGTGCCAGCAGTGAAGACGTGGGAGGAACAGATACGCAGTATTTT
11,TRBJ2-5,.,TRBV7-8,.,CACRSRGYQYF,TGTGCCTGCCGCTCCAGGGGTTACCAGTACTTC
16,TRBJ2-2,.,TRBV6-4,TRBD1,CASSDSPGQGTGELFF,TGTGCCAGCAGTGACTCGCCGGGACAGGGGACCGGGGAGCTGTTTTTT
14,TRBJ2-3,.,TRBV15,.,CATRPGWGRDTQYF,TGTGCCACCAGACCCGGCTGGGGGCGGGATACGCAGTATTTT
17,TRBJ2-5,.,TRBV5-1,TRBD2,CASSLEPSGVVQETQYF,TGCGCCAGCAGCTTGGAACCAAGCGGGGTCGTCCAAGAGACCCAGTACTTC
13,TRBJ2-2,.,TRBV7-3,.,CASSSRGTGELFF,TGTGCCAGCAGCTCCAGGGGTACCGGGGAGCTGTTTTTT
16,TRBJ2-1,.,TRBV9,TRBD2,CASSVTSGGDYNEQFF,TGTGCCAGCAGCGTTACTAGCGGGGGGGATTACAATGAGCAGTTCTTC
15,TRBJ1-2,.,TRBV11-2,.,CASSLDRGANYGYTF,TGTGCCAGCAGCTTGGACCGCGGGGCTAACTATGGCTACACCTTC
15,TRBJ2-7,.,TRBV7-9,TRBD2,CASSGGLAASYEQYF,TGTGCCAGCAGCGGGGGACTAGCGGCCTCCTACGAGCAGTACTTC
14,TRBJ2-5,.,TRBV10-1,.,CASSETQDLETQYF,TGCGCCAGCAGTGAGACACAGGATTTGGAGACCCAGTACTTC
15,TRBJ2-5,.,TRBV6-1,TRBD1,CASNNAGTGQETQYF,TGTGCCAGCAACAACGCCGGGACAGGGCAAGAGACCCAGTACTTC
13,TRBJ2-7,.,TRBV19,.,CASSINKYYEQYF,TGTGCCAGTAGTATCAACAAGTACTACGAGCAGTACTTC
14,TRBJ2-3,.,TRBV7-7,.,CASSLSHTTDTQYF,TGTGCCAGCAGCCTTAGCCACACCACAGATACGCAGTATTTT
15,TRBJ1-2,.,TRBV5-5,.,CASSLGRKGGYGYTF,TGTGCCAGCAGCTTGGGAAGGAAGGGTGGCTATGGCTACACCTTC
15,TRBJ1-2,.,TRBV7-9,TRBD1,CASSMGQVANYGYTF,TGTGCCAGCAGCATGGGACAGGTGGCTAACTATGGCTACACCTTC
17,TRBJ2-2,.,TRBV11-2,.,CASSKGLARFRTGELFF,TGTGCCAGCAGCAAGGGATTAGCGCGGTTTAGGACCGGGGAGCTGTTTTTT
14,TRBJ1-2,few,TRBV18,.,CASSPEVGGPGYTF,TGTGCCAGCTCACCGGAAGTGGGGGGGCCTGGCTACACCTTC
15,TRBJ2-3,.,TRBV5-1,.,CASSLVGESTDTQYF,TGCGCCAGCAGCTTGGTTGGGGAAAGCACAGATACGCAGTATTTT
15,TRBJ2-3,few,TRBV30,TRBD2,CAWSVRRTSTHTQYF,TGTGCCTGGAGTGTACGCAGGACTAGCACACATACGCAGTATTTT
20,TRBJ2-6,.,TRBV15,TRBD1,CATSRGVGQLVYSGANVLTF,TGTGCCACCAGCAGAGGTGTGGGACAGCTTGTATACTCTGGGGCCAACGTCCTGACTTTC
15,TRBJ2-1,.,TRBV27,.,CASSLSSRVGNEQFF,TGTGCCAGCAGTTTATCGAGCAGGGTGGGGAATGAGCAGTTCTTC
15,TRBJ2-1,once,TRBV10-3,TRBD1,CAISDRDRGPNEQFF,TGTGCCATCAGTGACCGGGACAGGGGGCCGAATGAGCAGTTCTTC
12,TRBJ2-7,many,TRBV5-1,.,CASSLSGEEQYF,TGCGCCAGCAGCTTGTCGGGGGAAGAGCAGTACTTC
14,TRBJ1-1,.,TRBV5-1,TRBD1,CASSPQGVNTEAFF,TGCGCCAGCAGCCCGCAGGGGGTGAACACTGAAGCTTTCTTT
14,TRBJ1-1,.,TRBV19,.,CASSPLVANTEAFF,TGTGCCAGTAGTCCCCTTGTAGCGAACACTGAAGCTTTCTTT
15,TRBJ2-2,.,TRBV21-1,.,CASSPGGPNTGELFF,TGTGCCAGCAGCCCAGGGGGCCCGAACACCGGGGAGCTGTTTTTT
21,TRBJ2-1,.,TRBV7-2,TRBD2,CASSLALAASGGSISYNEQFF,TGTGCCAGCAGCTTAGCCCTCGCCGCTAGCGGGGGGTCCATATCCTACAATGAGCAGTTCTTC
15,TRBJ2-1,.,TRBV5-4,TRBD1,CASSFTGAVYNEQFF,TGTGCCAGCAGCTTCACAGGGGCCGTCTACAATGAGCAGTTCTTC
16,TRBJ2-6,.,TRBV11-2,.,CASSLDIGFGANVLTF,TGTGCCAGCAGCTTAGATATCGGGTTCGGGGCCAACGTCCTGACTTTC
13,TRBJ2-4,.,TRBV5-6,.,CASSLGRDDIQYF,TGTGCCAGCAGCTTGGGCAGGGATGACATTCAGTACTTC
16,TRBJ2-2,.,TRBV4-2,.,CASSPFRGANTGELFF,TGTGCCAGCAGCCCTTTTAGGGGGGCCAACACCGGGGAGCTGTTTTTT
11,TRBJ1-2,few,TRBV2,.,CASSEEDGYTF,TGTGCCAGCAGTGAAGAGGATGGCTACACCTTC
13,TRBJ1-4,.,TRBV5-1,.,CASSLDIREKLFF,TGCGCCAGCAGCCTCGACATACGAGAAAAACTGTTTTTT
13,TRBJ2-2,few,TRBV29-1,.,CSSKIANTGELFF,TGCAGCTCTAAAATCGCGAACACCGGGGAGCTGTTTTTT
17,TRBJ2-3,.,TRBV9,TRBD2,CASSAASGGATGDTQYF,TGTGCCAGCAGCGCGGCTAGCGGGGGGGCCACGGGAGATACGCAGTATTTT
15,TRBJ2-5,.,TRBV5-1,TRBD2,CASSLDGGGVKTQYF,TGCGCCAGCAGCTTGGACGGCGGGGGGGTGAAGACCCAGTACTTC
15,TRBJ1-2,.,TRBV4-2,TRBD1,CASSQSGQGAYGYTF,TGTGCCAGCAGCCAATCCGGACAGGGAGCCTATGGCTACACCTTC
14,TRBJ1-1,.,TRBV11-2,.,CASSLGNLNTEAFF,TGTGCCAGCAGCTTAGGCAATTTGAACACTGAAGCTTTCTTT
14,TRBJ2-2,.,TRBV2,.,CASTNRVSTGELFF,TGTGCCAGCACCAACAGGGTTTCGACCGGGGAGCTGTTTTTT